This paragraph reports one T cell receptor (beta chain). Its cognate antigen is unknown. Autoimmune disease history or systemic immunosuppression meant exclusion. These data come from a study of OX40 agonist ivuxolimab in advanced cancers. Study-wide points: Nonresponders, in some cases, also had low normalized T-cell clonal expansion. There was clonal expansion of CD4+ and CD8+ blood T cells by week 6 at 0.1 to 3.0 mg/kg.

Profiling relied on immunoSEQ multiplex PCR, and the TCRdb table lists in-frame clones only, not all of them. The data show about 80,000 clones, around 90% seen once. The sample in question was CD4+ or CD8+ T cells sorted from blood, obtained in a trial of the OX40 agonist ivuxolimab. This sequence originates from an adult with an advanced solid tumor such as melanoma, head and neck, liver or kidney cancer.

The CDR3 DNA is TGTGCCAGCAGCGGCTACAATGAGCAGTTCTTC. Protein: CASSGYNEQFF. V gene TRBV7-2 combines with J gene TRBJ2-1, with no clear D. Trimming took 5 bases from V and 3 from J, leaving 2 bases between them. Per germline, CDR1 SGHTA and CDR2 FQGNSA. The CDR3 covers 11 residues.